This T cell receptor beta chain was captured in a study of OX40 agonist ivuxolimab in advanced cancers. Study-level results: Near-lowest levels of clonal expansion characterized partial responders at 0.1-3.0 mg/kg.

TCRdb's table, derived via immunoSEQ multiplex PCR, lists solely in-frame clones and lacks some. There are over 25,000 clones in the sample; around nine tenths occur only once, and 8% to 9.5% lies in the top ten. The junction had 7 bases not matched to a gene; V was cut back by 6 bases and J by 7 bases. CDR3 size: 14 residues. In germline, CDR1 is SQVTM, CDR2 ANQGSEA. Of note for this clone: Its target is unknown.

The chain couples TRBV29-1 to TRBJ2-1; 12 bases are shared with TRBD2. The specimen comprised CD4+ or CD8+ T cells sorted from blood, sampled in a trial of the OX40 agonist ivuxolimab. The sequence derives from an adult with an advanced solid tumor such as melanoma, head and neck, liver or kidney cancer. The CDR3 DNA reads TGCAGCGTCCCCGGACTAGCGGGATTTAATGAGCAGTTCTTC. This encodes CSVPGLAGFNEQFF.